Presented here are 22 T cell receptor beta chains from one specimen sequenced in a study of blood T cell repertoires in COVID-19. The protocol was immunoSEQ multiplex PCR, while the TCRdb copy is restricted to in-frame clones and leaves out a portion. The table records 130,000 to 150,000 clones, roughly 82% of them present only once. The sample was peripheral blood. Receptors were obtained from a human donor in a cohort sampled during active COVID-19.

V is TRBV29-1 and J is TRBJ2-3, with 9 bases lining up with TRBD2. Germline-derived CDR1 and CDR2 are SQVTM and ANQGSEA. Trimming took 8 bases from V and 0 from J; bases not matched to a gene: 3. The CDR3 extends over 13 amino acids. The CDR3 spells CSLAGISTDTQYF. In nucleotides, the CDR3 is TGCAGCCTAGCGGGAATTAGCACAGATACGCAGTATTTT.

This clone was seen more than once but under ten times. The CDR3 DNA reads as TGTGCCAGCAGTCCACTCGATTACACTGAAGCTTTCTTT. It translates to CASSPLDYTEAFF. The rearrangement joins TRBV27 to TRBJ1-1; D not resolved. The ends were cut back, 5 bases at V and 3 bases at J, with 10 bases in the middle. This CDR3 has 13 amino acids. CDR1 and CDR2 (germline): MNHEY, SMNVEV (reference sequence).

This sequence joins TRBV30 and TRBJ1-4; 12 bases line up with TRBD1. The CDR3 runs to 14 residues. The germline CDR1 and CDR2 sequences are GTSNPN and SVGIG (reference sequence). Trimming at V came to 8 bases and at J to 4 bases, leaving 5 bases not matched to a gene. The CDR3 nucleotides read TGTGCCGTGGGACAGGGGGCGGGTAATGAAAAACTGTTTTTT. It codes for CAVGQGAGNEKLFF. Based on the CDR3 plus reference TRBV30 and TRBJ1-4, the full variable domain is SQTIHQWPATLVQPVGSPLSLECTVEGTSNPNLYWYRQAAGRGLQLLFYSVGIGQISSEVPQNLSASRPQDRQFILSSKKLLLSDSGFYLCAVGQGAGNEKLFFGSGTQLSVL.

This clone was counted between two and nine times. This chain connects TRBV27 to TRBJ2-1; D is unresolved. CDR3 length: 15 amino acids. Per germline, CDR1 MNHEY and CDR2 SMNVEV (reference sequence). Trimming stripped 5 bases from V and 0 bases from J, with 11 bases between. CDR3 protein: CASSPRRISYNEQFF. The CDR3 DNA reads TGTGCCAGCAGTCCCCGTCGTATCTCCTACAATGAGCAGTTCTTC.

This clone was seen a few times. The CDR3 sequence: CASSSRTGHETQYF. CDR3 coding DNA: TGCGCCAGCAGCTCCCGGACAGGGCACGAGACCCAGTACTTC. This chain connects TRBV5-1 to TRBJ2-5; 8 bases align to TRBD1. From germline, CDR1 is SGHRS and CDR2 YFSETQ. The CDR3 sequence is 14 residues long. V gave up 3 bases and J gave up 5 bases; unmatched junction bases: 6.

The chain links TRBV5-8 to TRBJ2-2, with unresolved D. Between the trimmed V and J ends, which lost 1 base and 5 bases, there was a span of 3 bases. The CDR3 has 12 amino acids. In germline, CDR1 is SGHTS, CDR2 YDEGEE. The CDR3 spells CASSLLTGELFF. In DNA form, the CDR3 reads TGTGCCAGCAGCTTGTTAACCGGGGAGCTGTTTTTT. The full variable domain, with the rest looked up from reference TRBV5-8 and TRBJ2-2, is EAGVTQSPTHLIKTRGQQATLRCSPISGHTSVYWYQQALGLGLQFLLWYDEGEERNRGNFPPRFSGRQFPNYSSELNVNALELEDSALYLCASSLLTGELFFGEGSRLTVL.

This chain links TRBV14 with TRBJ2-7; possibly TRBD2 for D (5 bases). The CDR3 is 14 amino acids. Germline V gene lookup returns CDR1 SGHDN and CDR2 FVKESK. The V end was cut by 4 bases, the J end by 1 base, with 11 bases between. DNA of the CDR3: TGTGCCAGCAGCCGAACGGGGTATTCCTACGAGCAGTACTTC. Translated, it gives CASSRTGYSYEQYF.

The rearrangement links TRBV19 to TRBJ2-7; 9 bases agree with TRBD1. Germline lookup yields CDR1 LNHDA and CDR2 SQIVND (reference sequence). The CDR3 runs 15 residues. The J segment lost 0 bases and the V segment lost 8 bases, leaving 8 bases of the junction unmatched. CDR3 DNA sequence: TGTGCCAGTGCTAGAGGGGGACAGGGCTCCTACGAGCAGTACTTC. Encoded protein: CASARGGQGSYEQYF.

Details on this clone: Additional DNA sequences in this sample encode the identical CDR3. The chain employs TRBV5-1 and TRBJ2-1, with 8 bases identical to TRBD2. This CDR3 comprises 15 residues. Per the germline V gene, CDR1 is SGHRS and CDR2 is YFSETQ. J gave up 1 base and V 1 base, and 1 base lay outside the gene matches. The CDR3 bases are TGCGCCAGCAGCTTGACTAGCGGATCCTACAATGAGCAGTTCTTC. It yields the protein CASSLTSGSYNEQFF.

This clone has just a few counts. The chain recombines TRBV5-1 with TRBJ2-7; 7 nucleotides match TRBD1. V was pared by 0 bases and J by 4 bases, with 7 bases of the junction left unmatched. CDR3 length equals 15 residues. The V gene's germline CDR1 is SGHRS and CDR2 YFSETQ. In nucleotides, the CDR3 is TGCGCCAGCAGCTTGGGGGGACAGACAGTTTACGAGCAGTACTTC. Translated, it gives CASSLGGQTVYEQYF.

This sequence joins TRBV2 and TRBJ2-7; tentatively, D is TRBD1 (5 bases). Trimming pared 5 bases from V and 6 bases from J, leaving 17 bases between. Per germline, CDR1 SNHLY and CDR2 FYNNEI. CDR3 length: 14 amino acids. CDR3 coding DNA: TGTGCCAGCAGTATCGCCAGGGTGGTAGGCGAGCAGTACTTC. Protein product: CASSIARVVGEQYF.

The rearrangement joins TRBV30 to TRBJ2-6; TRBD1 is a possible D gene (6 bases). CDR3 length: 14 residues. The V gene lost 3 bases and the J gene lost 2 bases, with 8 bases spanning the gap. Per the germline V gene, CDR1 is GTSNPN and CDR2 is SVGIG (reference sequence). CDR3 bases: TGTGCCTGGAGGTCAGGGGCTGGGGCCAACGTCCTGACTTTC. This codes for CAWRSGAGANVLTF.

The V and J genes are TRBV28 and TRBJ1-6; D remains unclear. From germline, CDR1 is MDHEN and CDR2 SYDVKM. V lost 4 bases and J 5 bases, leaving 9 bases between the germline ends. The CDR3 is 14 residues long. CDR3 residues: CASSSSQDNSPLHF. CDR3 bases: TGTGCCAGCAGTTCGTCACAAGATAATTCACCCCTCCACTTT.

This sequence joins TRBV11-2 and TRBJ2-1, with 7 bases that match TRBD2. This CDR3 is 15 amino acids long. The junction had 9 bases not matched to a gene; V was cut back by 2 bases and J by 8 bases. Germline CDR1 reads SGHAT; CDR2 reads FQNNGV. The CDR3: CASSLLFAGEDEQFF. DNA of the CDR3: TGTGCCAGCAGCTTACTATTTGCGGGAGAGGATGAGCAGTTCTTC.

This chain joins TRBV6-5 and TRBJ2-5; a possible D gene is TRBD1 (6 bases). This CDR3 is built from 13 residues. Germline V gene sequence: CDR1 MNHEY, CDR2 SVGAGI. V was cut by 8 bases and J by 1 base, with 11 bases left in between. The CDR3 DNA sequence: TGTGCCAGCTCAGGGACAACCCAAGAGACCCAGTACTTC. This sequence encodes CASSGTTQETQYF.

This rearrangement joins TRBV6-5 to TRBJ1-2, with D maybe TRBD1 (6 bases). The germline V gene encodes CDR1 MNHEY and CDR2 SVGAGI. The CDR3 is 15 amino acids. V lost 7 bases and J 4 bases, leaving 19 bases between the germline ends. CDR3 coding DNA: TGTGCCAGCAAGGAGACAGGCACCCTGGGCTATGGCTACACCTTC. Translating it yields CASKETGTLGYGYTF.

The chain combines TRBV11-2 with TRBJ1-1, with no clear D. Germline V CDR1 and CDR2: SGHAT, FQNNGV. The CDR3 is 13 residues long. V lost 1 base and J lost 1, with 4 bases in between. CDR3 loop: CASSLGRNTEAFF. CDR3 in DNA: TGTGCCAGCAGCTTAGGCAGGAACACTGAAGCTTTCTTT.

The chain links TRBV9 to TRBJ2-6; D might be TRBD2 (6 bases). The length of the CDR3 is 16 residues. The V end was cut by 7 bases, the J end by 0 bases, with 14 bases between. Per the germline V gene, CDR1 is SGDLS and CDR2 is YYNGEE. The CDR3 here is CASFPGDSSGANVLTF. The CDR3 region has the DNA TGTGCCAGCTTCCCCGGGGACTCCTCTGGGGCCAACGTCCTGACTTTC.

The chain joins TRBV9 to TRBJ1-1; D unclear. The V gene's germline CDR1 is SGDLS and CDR2 YYNGEE. CDR3 length equals 13 residues. Trimming shortened V by 0 bases and J by 7 bases, and 10 bases separated the two germline ends. The CDR3 reads CASSVEQTSEAFF. The CDR3 region has the DNA TGTGCCAGCAGCGTAGAACAGACGAGTGAAGCTTTCTTT.

The rearrangement uses TRBV5-4 and TRBJ2-1; possible D gene TRBD2, 5 bases. CDR1 and CDR2 (germline): SGHNT, YYREEE (reference sequence). The CDR3 runs 14 residues. Trimming removed 4 bases from V and 8 bases from J, with 16 bases in between. The chain's CDR3 is CASSASGSGYEQFF. For the CDR3, the DNA is TGTGCCAGCAGCGCCTCGGGCTCGGGGTATGAGCAGTTCTTC.

This chain links TRBV3-1 (or the pseudogene TRBV3-2) with TRBJ1-1; the match to TRBD1 covers 8 bases. V lost 0 bases and J lost 10; bases outside the gene matches: 4. The CDR3 is 13 amino acids. Germline V gene sequence: CDR1 LGHDT, CDR2 YNNKEL (reference sequence). Written as DNA, the CDR3 is TGTGCCAGCAGCCAAGAGGACAGGGTGGTAGCTTTCTTT. This sequence encodes CASSQEDRVVAFF.

The chain combines TRBV9 with TRBJ2-3; 10 bases are a match to TRBD2. This CDR3 has 15 residues. The germline CDR1 and CDR2 sequences are SGDLS and YYNGEE. The junction had 6 bases not matched to a gene; V was cut back by 2 bases and J by 6 bases. The CDR3 is CASSVLAGEGDTQYF. CDR3 bases: TGTGCCAGCAGCGTTCTAGCGGGAGAAGGTGATACGCAGTATTTT.